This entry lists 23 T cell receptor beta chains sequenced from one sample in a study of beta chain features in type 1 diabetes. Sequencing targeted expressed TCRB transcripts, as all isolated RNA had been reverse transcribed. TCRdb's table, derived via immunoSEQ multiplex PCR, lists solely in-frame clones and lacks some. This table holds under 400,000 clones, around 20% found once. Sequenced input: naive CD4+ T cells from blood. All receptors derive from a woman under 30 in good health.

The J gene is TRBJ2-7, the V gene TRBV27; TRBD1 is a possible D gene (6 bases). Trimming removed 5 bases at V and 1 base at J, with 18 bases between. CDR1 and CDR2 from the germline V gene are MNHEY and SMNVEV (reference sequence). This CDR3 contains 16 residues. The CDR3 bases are TGTGCCAGCAGTCCTCACCCGGGCCAGGGGTCCTACGAGCAGTACTTC. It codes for CASSPHPGQGSYEQYF.

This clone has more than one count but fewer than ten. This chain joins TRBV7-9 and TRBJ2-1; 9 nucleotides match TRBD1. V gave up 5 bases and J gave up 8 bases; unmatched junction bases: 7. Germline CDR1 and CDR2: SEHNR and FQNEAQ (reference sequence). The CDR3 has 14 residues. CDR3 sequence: CASSRPGQGYEQFF. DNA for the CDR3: TGTGCCAGCAGCCGCCCGGGACAGGGTTATGAGCAGTTCTTC. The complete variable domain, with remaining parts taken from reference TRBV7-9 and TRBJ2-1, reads DTGVSQNPRHKITKRGQNVTFRCDPISEHNRLYWYRQTLGQGPEFLTYFQNEAQLEKSRLLSDRFSAERPKGSFSTLEIQRTEQGDSAMYLCASSRPGQGYEQFFGPGTRLTVL.

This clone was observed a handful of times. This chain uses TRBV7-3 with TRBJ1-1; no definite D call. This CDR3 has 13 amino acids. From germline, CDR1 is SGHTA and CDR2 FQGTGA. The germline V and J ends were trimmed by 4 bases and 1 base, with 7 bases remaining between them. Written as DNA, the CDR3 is TGTGCCAGCAGCTATAGCAAGAACACTGAAGCTTTCTTT. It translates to CASSYSKNTEAFF.

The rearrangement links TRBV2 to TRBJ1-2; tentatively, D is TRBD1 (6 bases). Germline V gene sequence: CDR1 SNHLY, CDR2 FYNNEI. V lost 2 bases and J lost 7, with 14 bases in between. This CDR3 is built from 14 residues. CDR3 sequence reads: CASSEFQGLSGYTF. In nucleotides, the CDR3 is TGTGCCAGCAGTGAATTTCAGGGGCTAAGTGGCTACACCTTC.

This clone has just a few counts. As DNA, the CDR3 is TGTGCCAGCGGGGGAGGCCCCTACAATGAGCAGTTCTTC. It codes for CASGGGPYNEQFF. The chain couples TRBV6-1 to TRBJ2-1; a possible D gene is TRBD2 (6 bases). The V and J ends lost 8 bases and 2 bases respectively, with 10 bases between them. There are 13 residues in the CDR3. The germline CDR1 and CDR2 sequences are MNHNS and SASEGT.

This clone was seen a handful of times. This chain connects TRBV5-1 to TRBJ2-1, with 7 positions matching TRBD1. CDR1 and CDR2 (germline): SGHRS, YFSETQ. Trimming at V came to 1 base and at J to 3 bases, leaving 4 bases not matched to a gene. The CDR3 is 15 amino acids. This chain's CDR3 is CASSLSGQLYNEQFF. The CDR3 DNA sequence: TGCGCCAGCAGCTTGTCGGGACAGCTCTACAATGAGCAGTTCTTC.

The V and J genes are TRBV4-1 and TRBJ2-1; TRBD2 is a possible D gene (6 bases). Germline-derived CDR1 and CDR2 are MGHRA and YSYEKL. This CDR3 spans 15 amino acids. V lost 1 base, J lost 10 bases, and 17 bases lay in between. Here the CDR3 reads CASSQVGGRTREQFF. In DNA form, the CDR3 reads TGCGCCAGCAGCCAAGTGGGGGGTAGAACTAGGGAGCAGTTCTTC.

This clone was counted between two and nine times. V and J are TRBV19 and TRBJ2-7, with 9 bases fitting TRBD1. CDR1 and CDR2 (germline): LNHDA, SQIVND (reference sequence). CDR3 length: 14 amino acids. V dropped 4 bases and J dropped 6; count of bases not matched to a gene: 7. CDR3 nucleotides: TGTGCCAGTAGTAACTCGGGACAGGGTGCCGAGCAGTACTTC. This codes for CASSNSGQGAEQYF. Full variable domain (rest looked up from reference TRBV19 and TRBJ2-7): DGGITQSPKYLFRKEGQNVTLSCEQNLNHDAMYWYRQDPGQGLRLIYYSQIVNDFQKGDIAEGYSVSREKKESFPLTVTSAQKNPTAFYLCASSNSGQGAEQYFGPGTRLTVT.

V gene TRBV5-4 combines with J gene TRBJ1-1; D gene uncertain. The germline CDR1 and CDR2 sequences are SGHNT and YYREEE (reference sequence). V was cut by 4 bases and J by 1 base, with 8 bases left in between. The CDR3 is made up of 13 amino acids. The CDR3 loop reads CASSPRGNTEAFF. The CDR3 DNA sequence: TGTGCCAGCAGCCCTCGGGGGAACACTGAAGCTTTCTTT.

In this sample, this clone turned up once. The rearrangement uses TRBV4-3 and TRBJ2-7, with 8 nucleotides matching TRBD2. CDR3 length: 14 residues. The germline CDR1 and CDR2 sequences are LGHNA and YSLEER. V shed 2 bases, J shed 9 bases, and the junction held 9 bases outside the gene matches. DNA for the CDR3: TGCGCCAGCAGCCAACTGTCGGGGGGGGCTGTGCAGTACTTC. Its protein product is CASSQLSGGAVQYF.

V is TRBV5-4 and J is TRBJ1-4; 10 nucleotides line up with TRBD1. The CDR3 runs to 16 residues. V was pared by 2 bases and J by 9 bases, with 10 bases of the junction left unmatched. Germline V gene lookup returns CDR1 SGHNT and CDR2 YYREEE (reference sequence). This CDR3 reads CASSLTDRGPQQKLFF. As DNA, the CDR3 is TGTGCCAGCAGCTTAACCGACAGGGGGCCTCAACAAAAACTGTTTTTT.

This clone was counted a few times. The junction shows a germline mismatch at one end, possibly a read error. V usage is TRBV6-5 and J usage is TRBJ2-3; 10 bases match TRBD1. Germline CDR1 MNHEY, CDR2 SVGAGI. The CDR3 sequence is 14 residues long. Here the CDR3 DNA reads TGTGCCAGCAGATACTCGACAGGGGGCCCTACGCAGTATTTT. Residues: CASRYSTGGPTQYF.

The CDR3 reads CAWSVHRDQHF. The DNA of the CDR3 is TGTGCCTGGAGTGTACACAGGGACCAGCATTTT. This sequence joins TRBV30 and TRBJ1-5, with D possibly being TRBD1 (6 bases). The V end lost 0 bases, the J end lost 12 bases, and 9 bases lay between the germline ends. CDR3 size: 11 residues. CDR1 is GTSNPN, CDR2 SVGIG, per germline (reference sequence).

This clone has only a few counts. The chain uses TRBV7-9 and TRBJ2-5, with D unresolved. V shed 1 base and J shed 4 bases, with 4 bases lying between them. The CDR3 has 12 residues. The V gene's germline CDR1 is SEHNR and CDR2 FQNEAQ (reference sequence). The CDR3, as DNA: TGTGCCAGCAGCTTAGTCGGAGAGACCCAGTACTTC. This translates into CASSLVGETQYF. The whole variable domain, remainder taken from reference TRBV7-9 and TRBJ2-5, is DTGVSQNPRHKITKRGQNVTFRCDPISEHNRLYWYRQTLGQGPEFLTYFQNEAQLEKSRLLSDRFSAERPKGSFSTLEIQRTEQGDSAMYLCASSLVGETQYFGPGTRLLVL.

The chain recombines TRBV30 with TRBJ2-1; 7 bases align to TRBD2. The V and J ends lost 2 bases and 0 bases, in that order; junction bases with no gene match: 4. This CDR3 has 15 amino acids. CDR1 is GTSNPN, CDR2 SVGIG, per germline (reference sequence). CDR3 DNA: TGTGCCTGGAGTACCGGGACTACCTCCTACAATGAGCAGTTCTTC. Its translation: CAWSTGTTSYNEQFF.

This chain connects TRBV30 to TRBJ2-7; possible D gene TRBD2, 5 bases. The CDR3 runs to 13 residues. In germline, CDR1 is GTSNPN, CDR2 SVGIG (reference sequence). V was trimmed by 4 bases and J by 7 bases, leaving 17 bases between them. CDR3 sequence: CAWTSVQRREQYF. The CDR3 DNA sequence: TGTGCCTGGACCAGCGTTCAACGGAGGGAGCAGTACTTC. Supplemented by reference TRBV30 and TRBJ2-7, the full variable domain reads SQTIHQWPATLVQPVGSPLSLECTVEGTSNPNLYWYRQAAGRGLQLLFYSVGIGQISSEVPQNLSASRPQDRQFILSSKKLLLSDSGFYLCAWTSVQRREQYFGPGTRLTVT.

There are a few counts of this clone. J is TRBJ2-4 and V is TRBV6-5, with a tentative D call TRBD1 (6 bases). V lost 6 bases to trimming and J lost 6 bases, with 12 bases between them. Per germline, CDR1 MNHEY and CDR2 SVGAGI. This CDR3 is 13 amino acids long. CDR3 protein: CASRGQGLNIQYF. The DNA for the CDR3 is TGTGCCAGCAGGGGACAAGGCCTAAACATTCAGTACTTC.

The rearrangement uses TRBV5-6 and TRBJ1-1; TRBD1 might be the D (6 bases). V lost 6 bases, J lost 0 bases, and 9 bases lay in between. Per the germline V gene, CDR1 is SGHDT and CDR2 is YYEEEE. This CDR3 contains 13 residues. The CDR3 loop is CASKRDMNTEAFF. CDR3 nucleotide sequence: TGTGCCAGCAAAAGGGACATGAACACTGAAGCTTTCTTT.

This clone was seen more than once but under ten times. The CDR3 sequence is CASSPSARLLDTGELFF. CDR3 bases: TGTGCCAGCAGCCCGTCGGCGAGGCTTCTAGACACCGGGGAGCTGTTTTTT. The chain carries TRBV7-2 and TRBJ2-2; D is ambiguous. With 5 bases removed from V and 3 bases from J, the gap between germline ends came to 19 bases. The CDR3 runs 17 residues. Germline V gives CDR1 SGHTA, CDR2 FQGNSA.

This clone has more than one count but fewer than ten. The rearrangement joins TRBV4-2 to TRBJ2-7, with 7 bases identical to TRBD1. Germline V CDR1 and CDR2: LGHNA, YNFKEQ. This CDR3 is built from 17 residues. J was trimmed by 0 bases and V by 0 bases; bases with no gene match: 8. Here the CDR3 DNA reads TGTGCCAGCAGCCAAGATTGGGACAGCGCCAGCTCCTACGAGCAGTACTTC. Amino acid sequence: CASSQDWDSASSYEQYF.

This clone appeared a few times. The DNA for the CDR3 is TGTGCCAGCAGCCCTTTTGCGGGGACCCGCACAGATACGCAGTATTTT. Protein: CASSPFAGTRTDTQYF. The rearrangement joins TRBV9 to TRBJ2-3, with D possibly being TRBD2 (6 bases). The CDR3 is 16 residues long. Per the germline V gene, CDR1 is SGDLS and CDR2 is YYNGEE. V lost 4 bases and J 1 base, leaving 16 bases between the germline ends.

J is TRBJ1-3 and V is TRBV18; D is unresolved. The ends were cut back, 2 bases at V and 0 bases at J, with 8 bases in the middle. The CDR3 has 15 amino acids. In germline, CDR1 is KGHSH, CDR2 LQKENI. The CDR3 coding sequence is TGTGCCAGCTCACCAGCGGTCCCCTCTGGAAACACCATATATTTT. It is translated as CASSPAVPSGNTIYF.

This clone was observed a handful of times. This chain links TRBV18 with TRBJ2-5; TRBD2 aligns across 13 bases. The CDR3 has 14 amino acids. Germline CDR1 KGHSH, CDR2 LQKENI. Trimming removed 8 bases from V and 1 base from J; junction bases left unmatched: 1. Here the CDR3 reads CASRLAGGQETQYF. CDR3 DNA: TGTGCCAGCCGACTAGCGGGGGGCCAAGAGACCCAGTACTTC. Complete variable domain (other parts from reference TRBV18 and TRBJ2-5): NAGVMQNPRHLVRRRGQEARLRCSPMKGHSHVYWYRQLPEEGLKFMVYLQKENIIDESGMPKERFSAEFPKEGPSILRIQQVVRGDSAAYFCASRLAGGQETQYFGPGTRLLVL.